This TCR beta chain is from a study of T cell responses to AZD1222 COVID-19 vaccine. A remark on this clone: The antigen is not known. The same CDR3 also results from other DNA sequences found in this sample.

General study findings and limits: Females made up more of the donors, who were largely white British, and clonal diversity may have come out too low. The number of AZD1222 recipients seropositive at baseline was only five to seven. Nearly half of spike-specific TCRs reportedly target variant regions that are unmutated in the B.1.351 and B.1.1.7 variants.

Generated by immunoSEQ multiplex PCR, the TCRdb table keeps only in-frame clones and is missing some. Among about 54,000 clones listed, around 92% were seen once. Second doses that came at about 4 or about 12 weeks were put together. There are 16 residues in the CDR3. The V gene's germline CDR1 is SEHNR and CDR2 FQNEAQ (reference sequence). V lost 4 bases and J lost 3; bases outside the gene matches: 3. The rearrangement uses TRBV7-9 and TRBJ1-6; 10 bases agree with TRBD1. The TCR was taken from an adult who received the AZD1222 COVID-19 vaccine. This sample comprised peripheral blood, obtained 28 days after the second AZD1222 dose. CDR3 in amino acids: CASSSGQGFYNSPLHF. In DNA form, the CDR3 reads TGTGCCAGCAGCTCGGGACAGGGGTTCTATAATTCACCCCTCCACTTT. The variable domain in full, completed from reference TRBV7-9 and TRBJ1-6, reads DTGVSQNPRHKITKRGQNVTFRCDPISEHNRLYWYRQTLGQGPEFLTYFQNEAQLEKSRLLSDRFSAERPKGSFSTLEIQRTEQGDSAMYLCASSSGQGFYNSPLHFGNGTRLTVT.